The 27 T cell receptor beta chains listed next were all sequenced from one sample in a study of blood T cell repertoires in COVID-19. Data came from immunoSEQ multiplex PCR; TCRdb stores just in-frame clones and leaves some out. The sample lists just under 250,000 clones, approximately 90% occurring once. The material sequenced was PBMCs or T cells enriched from blood (not recorded which). Source of these receptors: a woman in her thirties who had recovered from COVID-19.

The rearrangement uses TRBV14 and TRBJ1-1; 8 nucleotides match TRBD1. V was clipped by 3 bases and J by 1 base; unmatched bases: 10. In germline, CDR1 is SGHDN, CDR2 FVKESK. The CDR3 runs to 17 residues. CDR3 region: CASSHGRGLFWNTEAFF. The CDR3 DNA is TGTGCCAGCAGCCATGGCAGGGGGCTTTTTTGGAACACTGAAGCTTTCTTT.

The rearrangement uses TRBV5-1 and TRBJ1-1; unclear D gene. Trimming cost V 6 bases and J 7 bases, with 22 bases left between them. This CDR3 has 15 residues. In germline, CDR1 is SGHRS, CDR2 YFSETQ. The CDR3 DNA follows: TGCGCCAGCACCACCGGCGAGAGGGCTTGGGTTGAAGCTTTCTTT. Translation: CASTTGERAWVEAFF.

The V gene is TRBV28, the J gene TRBJ1-2; the match to TRBD1 covers 7 bases. The CDR3 is made up of 13 amino acids. CDR1 and CDR2 (germline): MDHEN, SYDVKM. Trimming removed 6 bases from V and 5 bases from J; junction bases left unmatched: 6. CDR3 sequence reads: CASSRTGTYGYTF. The CDR3 DNA sequence: TGTGCCAGCAGCAGGACAGGCACTTATGGCTACACCTTC.

The gene calls are TRBV2 and TRBJ2-2, with TRBD2 identical over 8 bases. The CDR3 contains 17 residues. Germline trimming cut 5 bases from V and 0 bases from J; bases unmatched to any gene: 8. Germline V gene lookup returns CDR1 SNHLY and CDR2 FYNNEI. CDR3 in amino acids: CASSSSGGRTNTGELFF. CDR3 sequence (DNA): TGTGCCAGCAGTTCCTCGGGCGGGAGGACGAACACCGGGGAGCTGTTTTTT.

The gene calls are TRBV5-5 and TRBJ2-1; 7 nucleotides align to TRBD2. CDR1 and CDR2 (germline): SGHKS, YYEKEE (reference sequence). The CDR3 runs to 15 residues. V shed 4 bases and J 6 bases; nucleotides not matched to a gene: 10. The CDR3 coding sequence is TGTGCCAGCAGCGCCTACTACCTAGCGGCCAATGAGCAGTTCTTC. Protein sequence: CASSAYYLAANEQFF.

The chain carries TRBV30 and TRBJ2-7, with 8 nucleotides matching TRBD1. This CDR3 is built from 14 residues. J gave up 1 base and V 5 bases, and 7 bases lay outside the gene matches. Germline CDR1 reads GTSNPN; CDR2 reads SVGIG (reference sequence). CDR3 sequence: CAWARGQGSYEQYF. CDR3 nucleotide sequence: TGTGCCTGGGCTCGAGGACAGGGTTCCTACGAGCAGTACTTC.

CDR3 protein: CASSFGLAGVETQYF. The CDR3 DNA reads as TGTGCCAGCAGCTTCGGACTAGCGGGAGTAGAGACCCAGTACTTC. The chain uses TRBV7-3 and TRBJ2-5; TRBD2 matches at 13 bases. The germline V gene has CDR1 SGHTA and CDR2 FQGTGA. V gave up 3 bases and J gave up 4 bases; unmatched junction bases: 2. The CDR3 length is 15 residues.

The V gene is TRBV6-5, the J gene TRBJ2-7; D is possibly TRBD1 (7 bases). Germline lookup yields CDR1 MNHEY and CDR2 SVGAGI. The CDR3 loop spans 15 amino acids. Trimming left V 1 base short and J 2 bases short, with 12 bases between. This chain's CDR3 is CASSYFRGAAYEQYF. For the CDR3, the DNA is TGTGCCAGCAGTTACTTCAGGGGGGCGGCCTACGAGCAGTACTTC.

The V and J genes are TRBV6-5 and TRBJ1-1; no clear D gene. The V and J ends lost 5 bases and 5 bases respectively, with 12 bases between them. The germline V gene encodes CDR1 MNHEY and CDR2 SVGAGI. The CDR3 loop spans 13 amino acids. The CDR3 DNA sequence: TGTGCCAGCAGTCGGGTGCGAATGACTGAAGCTTTCTTT. Translation gives CASSRVRMTEAFF.

Concerning this clone itself: Other DNA sequences in this specimen translate into the identical CDR3. The chain combines TRBV3-1 (or the pseudogene TRBV3-2) with TRBJ2-7; TRBD1 is a possible D gene (5 bases). V lost 5 bases to trimming and J lost 1 base, with 6 bases between them. Germline CDR1 is LGHDT and CDR2 is YNNKEL (reference sequence). The CDR3 is 12 amino acids. CDR3 sequence: CASSSGSYEQYF. The DNA for the CDR3 is TGTGCCAGCAGCTCAGGGTCCTACGAGCAGTACTTC.

The chain uses TRBV30 and TRBJ2-7, with 10 bases matching TRBD1. V shed 3 bases and J 1 base; nucleotides not matched to a gene: 15. From germline, CDR1 is GTSNPN and CDR2 SVGIG (reference sequence). This CDR3 region has 18 residues. The CDR3 here is CAWSPGQGTRLLSYEQYF. CDR3 bases: TGTGCCTGGAGCCCGGGACAGGGGACCCGCTTACTATCCTACGAGCAGTACTTC.

The chain uses TRBV5-4 and TRBJ2-2; D may be TRBD2 (5 bases). The germline V gene has CDR1 SGHNT and CDR2 YYREEE (reference sequence). Trimming took off 5 bases at V and 7 bases at J, with 15 bases between the two ends. The CDR3 extends over 14 amino acids. Written as DNA, the CDR3 is TGTGCCAGCAGTTATGACTATGGATACGGGGAGCTGTTTTTT. Its translation is CASSYDYGYGELFF. Variable domain in full (rest from reference TRBV5-4 and TRBJ2-2): ETGVTQSPTHLIKTRGQQVTLRCSSQSGHNTVSWYQQALGQGPQFIFQYYREEENGRGNFPPRFSGLQFPNYSSELNVNALELDDSALYLCASSYDYGYGELFFGEGSRLTVL.

The chain links TRBV6-5 to TRBJ2-7, with D tentatively TRBD1 (5 bases). This CDR3 has 15 residues. Germline V gene data show CDR1 as MNHEY and CDR2 as SVGAGI. Trimming took off 8 bases at V and 1 base at J, with 18 bases between the two ends. The CDR3 loop is CASEPRGAGSYEQYF. CDR3 coding DNA: TGTGCCAGCGAGCCAAGGGGCGCAGGATCCTACGAGCAGTACTTC.

This clone was seen a few times. The chain employs TRBV27 and TRBJ1-2; D call uncertain. Trimming took 2 bases from V and 7 from J, leaving 17 bases between them. Germline V gene lookup returns CDR1 MNHEY and CDR2 SMNVEV (reference sequence). The CDR3 covers 15 residues. CDR3 sequence: CASSLSRSSMGGYTF. CDR3 sequence (DNA): TGTGCCAGCAGTTTAAGCAGGTCCTCGATGGGTGGCTACACCTTC.

This chain uses TRBV5-1 with TRBJ2-7; TRBD2 matches at 11 bases. J gave up 9 bases and V 0 bases, and 14 bases lay outside the gene matches. This CDR3 has 17 amino acids. Germline-derived CDR1 and CDR2 are SGHRS and YFSETQ. The CDR3 region has the DNA TGCGCCAGCAGCTTGGTACTAGCGGGAGCTGGCACCCGGGGGCAGTACTTC. Translated: CASSLVLAGAGTRGQYF.

The chain couples TRBV21-1 to TRBJ1-3; the table names TRBD1, a call not compared with the DNA. TRBV21-1 has pseudogene status. The length of the CDR3 is 22 residues. CDR3 region: CASSKVETASRFITFSGNTIYF. The CDR3 bases are TGTGCCAGCAGCAAAGTGGAAACAGCCTCTCGTTTCATAACCTTCTCTGGAAACACCATATATTTT.

V gene TRBV28 combines with J gene TRBJ1-3; D gene uncertain. The V gene lost 7 bases and the J gene lost 0 bases, with 10 bases spanning the gap. Germline V gene sequence: CDR1 MDHEN, CDR2 SYDVKM. The CDR3 covers 14 residues. CDR3 amino acids: CASTRLSSGNTIYF. CDR3 nucleotide sequence: TGTGCCAGCACCCGACTTAGCTCTGGAAACACCATATATTTT.

This chain links TRBV3-1 (or the pseudogene TRBV3-2) with TRBJ1-2; a weak D match, TRBD1 (6 bases). Germline CDR1 is LGHDT and CDR2 is YNNKEL (reference sequence). V lost 3 bases and J 8 bases, leaving 19 bases between the germline ends. The CDR3 is made up of 15 amino acids. This CDR3 reads CASSHMGHSNGGYTF. In nucleotides, the CDR3 is TGTGCCAGCAGCCACATGGGACACTCCAACGGGGGCTACACCTTC.

The rearrangement links TRBV5-1 to TRBJ2-5; 8 nucleotides agree with TRBD2. From germline, CDR1 is SGHRS and CDR2 YFSETQ. This CDR3 contains 15 residues. V lost 5 bases and J lost 1; bases outside the gene matches: 7. The chain's CDR3 is CASSSGRGVQETQYF. CDR3 nucleotides: TGCGCCAGCAGTTCCGGGCGGGGGGTCCAAGAGACCCAGTACTTC.

The V call is TRBV5-6, the J call TRBJ1-5; D might be TRBD1 (6 bases). V was pared by 2 bases and J by 2 bases, with 17 bases between. Germline CDR1 SGHDT, CDR2 YYEEEE. The CDR3 covers 17 residues. The CDR3 DNA reads as TGTGCCAGCAGCTTCCTCAGGGGCGACAGTGGCAATCAGCCCCAGCATTTT. Translation gives CASSFLRGDSGNQPQHF.

The V call is TRBV6-2 or TRBV6-3, the J call TRBJ2-7; D might be TRBD1 (6 bases). Germline V lookup: CDR1 MNHEY, CDR2 SVGEGT. With 2 bases removed from V and 0 bases from J, the gap between germline ends came to 14 bases. The CDR3 contains 16 residues. In nucleotides, the CDR3 is TGTGCCAGCAGTTACGGGTCGGACAGAAACTCCTACGAGCAGTACTTC. This sequence encodes CASSYGSDRNSYEQYF.

This CDR3 reads CASSFGTSGANEQFF. The CDR3 DNA reads as TGTGCCAGCAGCTTTGGGACTAGCGGGGCCAATGAGCAGTTCTTC. The rearrangement joins TRBV5-6 to TRBJ2-1, with 13 nucleotides matching TRBD2. Germline V gene lookup returns CDR1 SGHDT and CDR2 YYEEEE. CDR3 length equals 15 residues. Losses at the gene ends were 2 bases for V and 6 bases for J; bases not matched to a gene: 2.

This chain joins TRBV9 and TRBJ1-4; TRBD1 might be the D (6 bases). The CDR3 contains 13 residues. Trimming shortened V by 6 bases and J by 6 bases, and 12 bases separated the two germline ends. The germline V gene encodes CDR1 SGDLS and CDR2 YYNGEE. The CDR3 DNA is TGTGCCAGCAAGGGGGAGGGTCATGAAAAACTGTTTTTT. It is translated as CASKGEGHEKLFF.

This chain joins TRBV5-6 and TRBJ2-3, with D perhaps matching TRBD2 (6 bases). This CDR3 region has 14 residues. V lost 2 bases and J lost 4, with 11 bases in between. Germline V gene data show CDR1 as SGHDT and CDR2 as YYEEEE. DNA for the CDR3: TGTGCCAGCAGCTTTTCCGCTAGCGCAGATACGCAGTATTTT. It codes for CASSFSASADTQYF.

This clone was seen a few times. The gene calls are TRBV7-9 and TRBJ2-5; D call uncertain. CDR1 is SEHNR, CDR2 FQNEAQ, per germline (reference sequence). This CDR3 has 15 residues. V shed 5 bases and J shed 2 bases, with 15 bases lying between them. CDR3 region: CASSPSQWSQETQYF. The DNA of the CDR3 is TGTGCCAGCAGCCCCTCGCAGTGGTCTCAAGAGACCCAGTACTTC. Based on the CDR3 plus reference TRBV7-9 and TRBJ2-5, the full variable domain is DTGVSQNPRHKITKRGQNVTFRCDPISEHNRLYWYRQTLGQGPEFLTYFQNEAQLEKSRLLSDRFSAERPKGSFSTLEIQRTEQGDSAMYLCASSPSQWSQETQYFGPGTRLLVL.

This chain links TRBV7-2 with TRBJ2-5, with 7 positions matching TRBD2. The V and J ends lost 5 bases and 6 bases, in that order; junction bases with no gene match: 9. Germline CDR1 and CDR2: SGHTA and FQGNSA. This CDR3 region has 14 residues. In nucleotides, the CDR3 is TGTGCCAGCAGCGCCCCCCCGGGGGGACAGACCCAGTACTTC. The encoded protein is CASSAPPGGQTQYF.

The rearrangement links TRBV11-1 to TRBJ2-7; D gene uncertain. V shed 2 bases and J shed 0 bases, with 11 bases lying between them. CDR1 and CDR2 from the germline V gene are SGHAT and FQDESV (reference sequence). This CDR3 has 15 amino acids. The CDR3 region is CASSLSDSGSYEQYF. As DNA, the CDR3 is TGTGCCAGCAGCTTAAGTGACTCCGGCTCCTACGAGCAGTACTTC.